One T cell receptor beta chain is described in this entry. Its antigen is not known. Different DNA sequences within this sample yield the same CDR3. The germline gives CDR1 SEHNR, CDR2 FQNEAQ (reference sequence). Trimming removed 4 bases from V and 7 bases from J, with 10 bases in between. The CDR3 has 12 residues. The data belong to a study of cytomegalovirus exposure and HLA in healthy donors. Though nominally healthy at sampling, donors likely had unrecorded immune exposures. Study-wide findings and caveats: There were around 160 TCR beta chains listed as cytomegalovirus-associated.

13 Jbeta primers and 60 Vbeta primers were used for the PCR. Measured with immunoSEQ multiplex PCR; TCRdb has only the in-frame clones, and not every one. In total, the table holds 130,000 or so clones. The TCR comes from a woman in her sixties in good health and CMV-seronegative. The chain links TRBV7-9 to TRBJ1-1; D might be TRBD1 (6 bases). The sequenced sample consisted of PBMCs. The CDR3 loop is CASSSGQLEAFF. Written as DNA, the CDR3 is TGTGCCAGCAGCTCAGGACAGCTTGAAGCTTTCTTT. Full variable domain (missing parts from reference TRBV7-9 and TRBJ1-1): DTGVSQNPRHKITKRGQNVTFRCDPISEHNRLYWYRQTLGQGPEFLTYFQNEAQLEKSRLLSDRFSAERPKGSFSTLEIQRTEQGDSAMYLCASSSGQLEAFFGQGTRLTVV.